The clone carrying this T cell receptor (beta chain) was counted once. Its antigen is unknown. V lost 4 bases to trimming and J lost 5 bases; unmatched junction nucleotides: 8. In germline, CDR1 is SGHNT, CDR2 YYREEE (reference sequence). The CDR3 totals 15 residues. The sample comes from a study of cytomegalovirus exposure and HLA in healthy donors. Broader study findings: Researchers reported that a few CMV-associated chains were confirmed in vitro as CMV antigen-specific.

In the PCR, 60 Vbeta and 13 Jbeta primers were used. Sequenced by immunoSEQ multiplex PCR; TCRdb stores in-frame clones only, minus some. The data show some 60,000 clones, about 84% seen once. The sample was PBMCs. The chain employs TRBV5-4 and TRBJ2-2; TRBD1 agrees at 7 bases. This receptor was taken from a male donor in good health and CMV-seronegative. The CDR3 nucleotides read TGTGCCAGCAGCACCGGGACAGAGCTAACCGGGGAGCTGTTTTTT. Amino acids: CASSTGTELTGELFF.